This T cell receptor beta chain was recorded in a study of T cells after yellow fever vaccination. Study conclusions and caveats: Clonotype sharing between CD4 and CD8 compartments was small.

Note on this clonotype: Its antigen is still unknown.

The CDR3 sequence is 13 residues long. Trimming took 5 bases from V and 2 from J, leaving 9 bases between them. Germline loops: CDR1 SGHNT, CDR2 YYREEE (reference sequence). TCRdb re-derived calls from the 5' RACE reads in MiXCR, one entry per CDR3 protein. The table lists approximately 120,000 distinct CDR3 sequences, around 7.7% of them singletons. Sample: CD4+ T cells sorted from PBMCs, taken approximately 11 days after the first yellow fever vaccination. The clonotype comes from a man younger than 35 who received the YFV17D yellow fever vaccine. J is TRBJ2-3 and V is TRBV5-4, with a possible D match to TRBD1 (6 bases). The CDR3 region has the DNA TGTGCCAGCAGACAGGGTATCACAGATACGCAGTATTTT. Protein: CASRQGITDTQYF.